This TCR beta chain was recovered during a study of blood T cell repertoires in COVID-19. About the research overall: Acute-phase and convalescent COVID-19 samples originated in the United States, Italy and Spain. PBMCs, B-cell-depleted T cells, or T cells provided the cDNA or gDNA that made up the material.

Per the authors' pipeline: Reference gene primers were amplified, and this amplification served to estimate nucleated cell counts. Sequenced by immunoSEQ multiplex PCR; TCRdb stores in-frame clones only, minus some. That table gives V, J and clone size, and the DNA gave D and trimming. The table has around 150,000 clones, 65% to 90% seen once; the top ten hold approximately 6.8%. This CDR3 spans 13 amino acids. J lost 10 bases, V lost 2 bases, and 5 bases had no gene match. Germline V gene lookup returns CDR1 MNHEY and CDR2 SMNVEV (reference sequence). The sequenced material came from peripheral blood. The chain combines TRBV27 with TRBJ2-1, with 7 positions matching TRBD2. The origin of this receptor is a woman in her 40s with COVID-19, enrolled during active disease. The CDR3 nucleotides are TGTGCCAGCAGTTTAGGGGGGGACGGAGAGCAGTTCTTC. Protein sequence: CASSLGGDGEQFF.